The next 3 T cell receptor beta chains were all read from a single sample in a study of OX40 agonist ivuxolimab in advanced cancers. Assay used: immunoSEQ multiplex PCR; TCRdb lists only in-frame clones, some missing. The table lists around 58,000 clones, around 89% of them singletons. The specimen was CD4+ or CD8+ T cells sorted from blood, collected in a trial of the OX40 agonist ivuxolimab. The receptors derive from an adult with an advanced solid tumor such as melanoma, head and neck, liver or kidney cancer.

As regards this clone: One end of the junction is discordant with germline, which a read error may explain. The V and J genes are TRBV6-5 and TRBJ1-2; D ambiguous. The CDR3 consists of 14 residues. In germline, CDR1 is MNHEY, CDR2 SVGAGI. CDR3 protein: CASRGSTDHYSYTF. Written as DNA, the CDR3 is TGTGCCAGCAGGGGATCGACGGACCACTATAGCTACACCTTC.

The genes are TRBV19 and TRBJ2-5; tentative D call: TRBD1 (5 bases). Near its end, the DNA agrees better with TRBJ2-7, so the J call may be wrong. Germline-derived CDR1 and CDR2 are LNHDA and SQIVND (reference sequence). The CDR3 contains 13 residues. The CDR3 protein is CASSIDARAEQYF. CDR3 DNA sequence: TGTGCCAGTAGTATAGACGCCAGGGCCGAGCAGTACTTC.

The chain joins TRBV30 to TRBJ1-1, with 9 bases matching TRBD1. After removal of 3 bases from V and 0 bases from J, the junction contained 2 bases not matched to a gene. CDR1 is GTSNPN, CDR2 SVGIG, per germline (reference sequence). The CDR3 extends over 14 amino acids. Here the CDR3 reads CAWRGTGLNTEAFF. The CDR3 region has the DNA TGTGCCTGGAGGGGGACAGGGCTGAACACTGAAGCTTTCTTT.